Given below is one T cell receptor beta chain in context. One end of the junction is discordant with germline, which a read error may explain. The data originate from a study of spatial heterogeneity in lung cancer. Across the whole study: Sequence detection consistently recorded a greater number of beta-chain than alpha-chain sequences. Combinations of a unique TCR and a UMI were tallied in raw reads, and on average each appeared more than ten times.

Time point denoted: sample taken at primary tumor resection. Material for sequencing was whole RNA from tumor, nontumor lung or frozen PBMC, left unsorted. The donors comprised around 76 untreated early-stage non-small cell lung cancer patients. The library protocol tagged each TCR cDNA with a unique molecular identifier. TCRdb processed the 5' RACE reads anew with MiXCR; each CDR3 protein has one entry. The table includes about 45,000 distinct CDR3 sequences, approximately 12% detected once. The material sequenced was PBMCs, taken at surgery. This receptor was taken from a female donor with early-stage non-small cell lung cancer.

The CDR3 is CAWSGSSYNKQFF. The CDR3 bases are TGTGCCTGGAGCGGTAGCTCCTACAATAAGCAGTTCTTC. The gene calls are TRBV30 and TRBJ2-1; no reliable D call. The CDR3 extends over 13 amino acids. Per the germline V gene, CDR1 is GTSNPN and CDR2 is SVGIG (reference sequence).